Below are 10 T cell receptor beta chains sequenced from a single sample in a study of blood T cell repertoires in COVID-19. This table comes from immunoSEQ multiplex PCR, and its TCRdb copy is limited to in-frame clones, with some not included. The sample lists 85,000 to 100,000 clones, 90% occurring once. The material sequenced was peripheral blood. These receptors were collected from a man aged 55 to 70 with acute or convalescent COVID-19.

The sample holds a few counts of this clone. The chain uses TRBV27 and TRBJ1-2; TRBD1 matches at 7 bases. V was clipped by 3 bases and J by 4 bases; unmatched bases: 2. Looked up from germline, CDR1 is MNHEY and CDR2 is SMNVEV (reference sequence). This CDR3 has 13 residues. For the CDR3, the DNA is TGTGCCAGCAGTTTTCGGGACAGCTATGGCTACACCTTC. It translates to CASSFRDSYGYTF.

The chain uses TRBV7-2 and TRBJ1-1; 9 nucleotides match TRBD1. The CDR3 has 13 residues. The V segment lost 7 bases and the J segment 9 bases; nucleotides outside the gene matches: 9. Germline lookup yields CDR1 SGHTA and CDR2 FQGNSA. The DNA for the CDR3 is TGTGCCAGCACCGGACAGGGGTTAAGAAAAGCTTTCTTT. Its translation: CASTGQGLRKAFF.

V and J are TRBV30 and TRBJ1-5; D is perhaps TRBD1 (6 bases). CDR1 is GTSNPN, CDR2 SVGIG, per germline (reference sequence). This CDR3 spans 13 amino acids. Trimming pared 5 bases from V and 4 bases from J, leaving 12 bases between. CDR3 loop: CAWGGQLNQPQHF. The CDR3 DNA is TGTGCCTGGGGGGGACAACTAAATCAGCCCCAGCATTTT. The variable domain in full, completed from reference TRBV30 and TRBJ1-5, reads SQTIHQWPATLVQPVGSPLSLECTVEGTSNPNLYWYRQAAGRGLQLLFYSVGIGQISSEVPQNLSASRPQDRQFILSSKKLLLSDSGFYLCAWGGQLNQPQHFGDGTRLSIL.

The chain links TRBV11-2 to TRBJ1-1; D unclear. V gave up 0 bases and J gave up 3 bases, with 8 bases separating them. CDR1 and CDR2 (germline): SGHAT, FQNNGV. CDR3 length: 14 residues. CDR3 bases: TGTGCCAGCAGCTTAGAGATGGGCTACACTGAAGCTTTCTTT. It is translated as CASSLEMGYTEAFF.

This chain links TRBV28 with TRBJ1-1; TRBD1 matches at 11 bases. The CDR3 runs to 17 residues. V shed 2 bases and J 2 bases; nucleotides not matched to a gene: 7. From germline, CDR1 is MDHEN and CDR2 SYDVKM. The chain's CDR3 is CASSLGTGGGGNTEAFF. CDR3 coding DNA: TGTGCCAGCAGTTTAGGGACAGGGGGTGGGGGTAACACTGAAGCTTTCTTT.

The chain has TRBV5-1 and TRBJ2-1, with 12 nucleotides matching TRBD1. This CDR3 has 14 residues. CDR1 is SGHRS and CDR2 is YFSETQ in the germline V gene. Trimming at V came to 4 bases and at J to 7 bases, leaving 3 bases not matched to a gene. The CDR3 here is CASSGDRGRNEQFF. The DNA of the CDR3 is TGCGCCAGCAGCGGGGACAGGGGGCGAAATGAGCAGTTCTTC.

The genes are TRBV3-1 (or the pseudogene TRBV3-2) and TRBJ1-2, with 7 bases fitting TRBD1. The CDR3 runs 15 residues. V lost 1 base to trimming and J lost 4 bases; unmatched junction nucleotides: 6. Germline V lookup: CDR1 LGHDT, CDR2 YNNKEL (reference sequence). CDR3 in amino acids: CASSQVWDSLYGYTF. As DNA, the CDR3 is TGTGCCAGCAGCCAAGTTTGGGACAGCCTCTATGGCTACACCTTC.

This chain connects TRBV9 to TRBJ1-6; the D is unclear. The CDR3 runs 13 residues. Trimming cost V 3 bases and J 7 bases, with 8 bases left between them. Germline CDR1 reads SGDLS; CDR2 reads YYNGEE. In nucleotides, the CDR3 is TGTGCCAGCAGCGCCGGAGGAAATTCACCCCTCCACTTT. It translates to CASSAGGNSPLHF.

V is TRBV5-1 and J is TRBJ2-2; perhaps TRBD1 as D (6 bases). CDR3 size: 16 residues. The germline V gene has CDR1 SGHRS and CDR2 YFSETQ. V lost 3 bases to trimming and J lost 1 base, with 13 bases between them. CDR3 residues: CASSSQGQGNTGELFF. For the CDR3, the DNA is TGCGCCAGCAGCTCACAGGGCCAGGGGAACACCGGGGAGCTGTTTTTT.

V and J are TRBV6-5 and TRBJ2-1; possible D gene TRBD2, 7 bases. The CDR3 is 15 residues long. V was shortened by 6 bases and J by 9 bases, with 21 bases between the two germline ends. Looked up from germline, CDR1 is MNHEY and CDR2 is SVGAGI. The CDR3 loop is CASSSSSPGGSEQFF. For the CDR3, the DNA is TGTGCCAGCAGCTCCTCCTCCCCGGGGGGCAGTGAGCAGTTCTTC.